This T cell receptor beta chain stems from a study of cytomegalovirus exposure and HLA in healthy donors. Turning to this clone: Its antigen remains unidentified.

Clones were read by immunoSEQ multiplex PCR, and TCRdb kept only the in-frame ones, dropping some. The sample lists about 140,000 clones; about 95% were seen once. Overall study results and limits: The classifier reportedly diagnosed cytomegalovirus status with high sensitivity and specificity.

Germline V CDR1 and CDR2: SEHNR, FQNEAQ (reference sequence). The J segment lost 2 bases and the V segment lost 8 bases, leaving 4 bases of the junction unmatched. This CDR3 contains 13 residues. The sequencing input was PBMCs. The rearrangement joins TRBV7-9 to TRBJ1-1; the match to TRBD1 covers 8 bases. The TCR was taken from a man younger than 35 in good health and CMV-seropositive. This CDR3 is CASLRGPNTEAFF. The CDR3 DNA is TGTGCCAGCCTCAGGGGGCCCAACACTGAAGCTTTCTTT. The full variable domain, its missing parts supplied by reference TRBV7-9 and TRBJ1-1, is DTGVSQNPRHKITKRGQNVTFRCDPISEHNRLYWYRQTLGQGPEFLTYFQNEAQLEKSRLLSDRFSAERPKGSFSTLEIQRTEQGDSAMYLCASLRGPNTEAFFGQGTRLTVV.